This TCR beta chain was recovered during a study of control samples from healthy donors and cancer patients. This table comes from immunoSEQ multiplex PCR, and its TCRdb copy is limited to in-frame clones, with some not included. The top ten hold around 6% of the sample, which has 50,000 to 75,000 clones, around 89% seen once. The germline V gene encodes CDR1 MNHEY and CDR2 SVGAGI. The CDR3 has 14 residues. Germline trimming cut 10 bases from V and 2 bases from J; bases unmatched to any gene: 7. The clonotype comes from a man in his 60s with colorectal cancer. This rearrangement joins TRBV6-5 to TRBJ1-3; the match to TRBD1 covers 8 bases. The sample taken for sequencing was PBMCs. CDR3 sequence: CATGQGGTGNTIYF. CDR3 sequence (DNA): TGTGCCACCGGACAGGGAGGAACTGGAAACACCATATATTTT.